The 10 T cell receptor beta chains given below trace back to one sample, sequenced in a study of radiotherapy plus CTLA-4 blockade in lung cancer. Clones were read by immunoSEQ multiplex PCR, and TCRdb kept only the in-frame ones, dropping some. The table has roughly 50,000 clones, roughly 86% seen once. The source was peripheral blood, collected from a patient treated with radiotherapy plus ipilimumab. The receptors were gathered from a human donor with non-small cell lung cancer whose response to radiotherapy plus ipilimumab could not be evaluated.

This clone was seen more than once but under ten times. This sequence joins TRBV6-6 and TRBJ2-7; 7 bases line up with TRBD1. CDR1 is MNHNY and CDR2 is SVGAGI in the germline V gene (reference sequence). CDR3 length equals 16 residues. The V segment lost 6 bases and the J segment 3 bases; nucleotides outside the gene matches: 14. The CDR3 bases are TGTGCCAGCAGCAGCCGGGGCCGGGACAGTCACTACGAGCAGTACTTC. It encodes CASSSRGRDSHYEQYF.

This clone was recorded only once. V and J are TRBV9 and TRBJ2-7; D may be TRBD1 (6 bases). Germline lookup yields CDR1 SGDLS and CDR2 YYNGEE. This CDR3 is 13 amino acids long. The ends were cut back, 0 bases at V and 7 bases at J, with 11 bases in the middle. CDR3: CASSVGTAREQYF. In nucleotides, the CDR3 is TGTGCCAGCAGCGTAGGGACAGCAAGAGAGCAGTACTTC.

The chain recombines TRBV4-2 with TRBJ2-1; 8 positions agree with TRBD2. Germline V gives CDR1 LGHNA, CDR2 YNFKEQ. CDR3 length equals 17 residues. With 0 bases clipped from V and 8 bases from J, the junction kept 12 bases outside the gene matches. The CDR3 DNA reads TGTGCCAGCAGCCAAGATGAAGGGCGGACTAGCAGCGATGAGCAGTTCTTC. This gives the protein CASSQDEGRTSSDEQFF.

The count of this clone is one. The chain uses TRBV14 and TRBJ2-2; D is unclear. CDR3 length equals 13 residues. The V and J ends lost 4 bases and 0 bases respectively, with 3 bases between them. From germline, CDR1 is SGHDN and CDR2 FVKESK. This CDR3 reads CASSLTNTGELFF. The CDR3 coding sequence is TGTGCCAGCAGCCTTACGAACACCGGGGAGCTGTTTTTT.

The CDR3 DNA sequence: TGTGCCAGCAGCTCACCGACTAGCGGGAACACGGGCCTCGAGCAGTACTTC. This translates into CASSSPTSGNTGLEQYF. The rearrangement uses TRBV7-2 and TRBJ2-7; TRBD2 matches at 11 bases. This CDR3 spans 17 amino acids. J was trimmed by 6 bases and V by 4 bases; bases with no gene match: 14. CDR1 and CDR2 (germline): SGHTA, FQGNSA.

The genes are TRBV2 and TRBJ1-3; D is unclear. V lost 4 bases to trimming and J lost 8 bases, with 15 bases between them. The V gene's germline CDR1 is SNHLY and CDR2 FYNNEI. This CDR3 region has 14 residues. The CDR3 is CASSVAWGGDTIYF. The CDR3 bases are TGTGCCAGCAGTGTTGCTTGGGGAGGCGACACCATATATTTT.

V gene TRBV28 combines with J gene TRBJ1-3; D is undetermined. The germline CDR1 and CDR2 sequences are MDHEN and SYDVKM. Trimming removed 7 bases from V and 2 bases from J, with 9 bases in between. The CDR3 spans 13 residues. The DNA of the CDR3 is TGTGCCAGCAAAAGATGGCCTGGAAACACCATATATTTT. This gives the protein CASKRWPGNTIYF.

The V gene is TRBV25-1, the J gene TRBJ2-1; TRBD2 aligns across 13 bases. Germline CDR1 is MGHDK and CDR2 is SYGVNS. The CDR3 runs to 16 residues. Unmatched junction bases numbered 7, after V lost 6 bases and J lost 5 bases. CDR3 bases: TGTGCCAGCAGGGCCCCGGGACTAGCGGGAAACAATGAGCAGTTCTTC. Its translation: CASRAPGLAGNNEQFF.

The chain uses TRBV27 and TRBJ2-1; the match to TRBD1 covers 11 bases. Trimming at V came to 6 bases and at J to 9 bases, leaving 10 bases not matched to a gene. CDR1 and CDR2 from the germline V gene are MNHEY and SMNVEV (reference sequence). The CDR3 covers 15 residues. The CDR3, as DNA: TGTGCCAGCAGATCCGGGACAGGGGGTATTCGTGAGCAGTTCTTC. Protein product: CASRSGTGGIREQFF.

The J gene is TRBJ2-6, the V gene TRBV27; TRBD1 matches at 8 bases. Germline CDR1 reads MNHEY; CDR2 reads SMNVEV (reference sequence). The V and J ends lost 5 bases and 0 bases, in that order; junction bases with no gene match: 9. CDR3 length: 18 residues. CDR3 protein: CASSPLTGAISGANVLTF. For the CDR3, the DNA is TGTGCCAGCAGTCCCTTGACAGGGGCGATCTCTGGGGCCAACGTCCTGACTTTC.